The rows below give T cell receptor beta chains drawn from one sample of a study of CD4 T cells in relation to SARS-CoV-2 and coronaviruses. Clones were sequenced by immunoSEQ multiplex PCR, and TCRdb holds only the in-frame ones, with some missing. This table has some 43,000 clones, almost 85% appearing once. For these receptors, no antigen is known. Sequenced input: naive CD4+ T cells from PBMCs, cultured in vitro. These receptors were taken from an adult with COVID-19. CDR3s include the opening cysteine and the closing phenylalanine or tryptophan. The D gene is left open where the match is weak. Only part of the rows carry a size: once, few, many, or a class if the clone is expanded.

-	TRBV3-1/TRBV3-2	TRBJ2-1	-	CASTQSSSHEQFF	TGTGCCAGCACCCAAAGTAGCTCCCATGAGCAGTTCTTC
-	TRBV11-1	TRBJ2-1	-	CASSSGIAGYNEQFF	TGTGCCAGCAGCTCGGGCATTGCGGGGTACAATGAGCAGTTCTTC
-	TRBV7-9	TRBJ2-3	-	CASSRGDTQYF	TGTGCCAGCAGCCGGGGAGATACGCAGTATTTT
-	TRBV5-1	TRBJ2-1	-	CASRGDEQFF	TGCGCCAGCAGGGGGGATGAGCAGTTCTTC
-	TRBV28	TRBJ2-7	TRBD1	CASSPTGYSYEQYF	TGTGCCAGCAGCCCGACAGGGTACTCCTACGAGCAGTACTTC
-	TRBV10-3	TRBJ2-5	TRBD1	CAISEPFGQGETQYF	TGTGCCATCAGTGAGCCCTTCGGACAGGGAGAGACCCAGTACTTC
-	TRBV7-2	TRBJ1-1	-	CASSSRGGTEAFF	TGTGCCAGCAGCAGCAGAGGGGGCACTGAAGCTTTCTTT
-	TRBV15	TRBJ1-3	-	CATSGRGSGNTIYF	TGTGCCACCAGCGGACGGGGCTCTGGAAACACCATATATTTT
-	TRBV5-1	TRBJ2-1	TRBD2	CASSFQLAGQKNYNEQFF	TGCGCCAGCAGCTTCCAACTAGCGGGACAAAAAAATTACAATGAGCAGTTCTTC
-	TRBV2	TRBJ1-5	-	CASRGPGAFQPQHF	TGTGCCAGCAGGGGGCCGGGGGCTTTCCAGCCCCAGCATTTT
medium-sized	TRBV3-1/TRBV3-2	TRBJ2-1	-	CASSQDRGVFNEQFF	TGTGCCAGCAGCCAAGACCGAGGGGTGTTCAATGAGCAGTTCTTC
-	TRBV14	TRBJ2-7	TRBD2	CASSQALAGASEQYF	TGTGCCAGCAGCCAAGCGTTAGCGGGAGCTAGCGAGCAGTACTTC
-	TRBV19	TRBJ1-2	TRBD1	CASSTRGLRGYTF	TGTGCCAGTAGTACCAGGGGGCTGCGGGGCTACACCTTC
-	TRBV6-5	TRBJ2-2	TRBD1	CASKLDRLTGELFF	TGTGCCAGCAAACTGGACAGGTTAACCGGGGAGCTGTTTTTT
-	TRBV7-9	TRBJ1-2	-	CASSPSGGGALPYGYTF	TGTGCCAGCAGCCCAAGCGGCGGGGGCGCTTTACCCTATGGCTACACCTTC
-	TRBV28	TRBJ2-2	TRBD1	CASRTIGTGLSGELFF	TGTGCCAGCAGGACAATCGGGACAGGGTTATCCGGGGAGCTGTTTTTT
few	TRBV5-4	TRBJ2-3	-	CASTAGHTDTQYF	TGTGCCAGCACCGCCGGGCACACAGATACGCAGTATTTT
-	TRBV5-4	TRBJ2-2	-	CASSLGVQTNTGELFF	TGTGCCAGCAGCTTGGGCGTGCAGACGAACACCGGGGAGCTGTTTTTT
-	TRBV19	TRBJ2-5	-	CASSMGGLRETQYF	TGTGCCAGTAGTATGGGGGGCCTCCGAGAGACCCAGTACTTC
-	TRBV10-3	TRBJ2-3	-	CAISVSGAGTDTQYF	TGTGCCATCAGTGTGTCGGGGGCAGGCACAGATACGCAGTATTTT
-	TRBV6-5	TRBJ1-1	-	CASSSPTVSGTEAFF	TGTGCCAGCAGTAGTCCTACAGTTTCGGGGACTGAAGCTTTCTTT
-	TRBV10-3	TRBJ2-3	TRBD1	CAITSETGGDTQYF	TGTGCCATCACCTCCGAGACAGGGGGAGATACGCAGTATTTT
-	TRBV19	TRBJ2-7	-	CAHGGFGSNPHEQYF	TGTGCCCATGGGGGGTTCGGGTCGAACCCCCACGAGCAGTACTTC
-	TRBV21-1	TRBJ2-1	-	CASSKWRPNPSYNEQFF	TGTGCCAGCAGCAAGTGGAGGCCGAACCCCTCCTACAATGAGCAGTTCTTC
-	TRBV5-4	TRBJ2-7	-	CASSRRGGTYEQYF	TGTGCCAGCTCACGGAGGGGGGGTACCTACGAGCAGTACTTC
-	TRBV19	TRBJ2-7	-	CASSSTLHISYEQYF	TGTGCCAGTAGTTCCACCTTACACATCTCCTACGAGCAGTACTTC
-	TRBV6-1	TRBJ2-2	TRBD2	CASSVAGGMNTGELFF	TGTGCCAGCAGTGTTGCGGGAGGGATGAACACCGGGGAGCTGTTTTTT
-	TRBV30	TRBJ2-2	-	CAWARGNTGELFF	TGTGCCTGGGCCAGGGGGAACACCGGGGAGCTGTTTTTT